This TCR beta chain was sequenced for a study of blood T cell repertoires in COVID-19. Looking at the study overall: COVID-19 samples collected from the United States, Italy and Spain covered acute and convalescent phases. From T cells, B-cell-depleted T cells, or PBMCs came the material, which was cDNA or gDNA.

Trimming cost V 11 bases and J 10 bases; bases outside gene matches: 9. CDR1 SEHNR and CDR2 FQNEAQ come from the germline V gene (reference sequence). The CDR3 is made up of 14 amino acids. This clone was seen once. In the original processing: Amplified reference gene primers provided the basis for estimating nucleated cell counts. The table came from immunoSEQ multiplex PCR; TCRdb's copy has only in-frame clones and leaves some out. Clone size and the V and J calls come from that table; the DNA yielded D and trimming. The profile shows about 20,000 clones, more than 65% of them singletons. This TCR was recovered from a man of 80 years or more with acute or convalescent COVID-19. Sequencing was done on a sample of peripheral blood. The chain has TRBV7-9 and TRBJ2-1; 15 positions match TRBD2. The CDR3 nucleotides read TGTGCCTCCTACCGGGGACTAGCGGGAGGAGAGCAGTTCTTC. Its translation is CASYRGLAGGEQFF.